A selection of T cell receptor beta chains follows, all from one sample in a study of neurological immune-mediated disorders. One entry per CDR3 protein, called by TCRdb with MiXCR from the 5' RACE reads. The data contain 70,000 to 95,000 distinct CDR3 sequences, 13% to 15% of them seen just once; the ten biggest clones take up 6.5% to 8%. Sequenced: PBMCs. The receptors shown here come from a woman between 45 and 60 years old in good health. CDR3s include the opening cysteine and the closing phenylalanine or tryptophan. The D gene is left open where the match is weak. A row's size may be missing; if present it is once, few, many or a size class.

V	size	D	J	length	CDR3	DNA
TRBV20-1	many	-	TRBJ1-5	17	CSARDRVKGDQNQPQHF	TGCAGTGCTAGAGACCGGGTAAAGGGGGACCAAAATCAGCCCCAGCATTTT
TRBV11-2	few	TRBD2	TRBJ2-3	16	CASSTGLAGGTDTQYF	TGTGCCAGCAGCACGGGACTAGCGGGGGGGACAGATACGCAGTATTTT
TRBV6-5	many	-	TRBJ1-2	12	CASTGTGYGYTF	TGTGCCAGCACCGGTACAGGCTATGGCTACACCTTC
TRBV11-3	many	-	TRBJ2-1	11	CASSPGQKMFF	TGTGCCAGCAGCCCCGGACAGAAAATGTTCTTC
TRBV7-2	many	-	TRBJ2-7	14	CASSLMSDAYEQYF	TGTGCCAGCAGCTTAATGTCTGACGCCTACGAGCAGTACTTC
TRBV7-9	many	-	TRBJ1-1	14	CASSRGGSNTEAFF	TGTGCCAGCAGCCGGGGGGGATCGAACACTGAAGCTTTCTTT
TRBV5-1	many	-	TRBJ2-2	15	CASSLDTIDTGELFF	TGCGCCAGCAGCCTCGACACCATTGACACCGGGGAGCTGTTTTTT
TRBV7-9	many	-	TRBJ2-1	12	CASSLEGGEQFF	TGTGCCAGCAGCTTAGAGGGGGGTGAGCAGTTCTTC
TRBV3-1	-	-	TRBJ1-6	14	CASRGSSYNSPLHF	TGTGCCAGCAGGGGGAGCTCCTATAATTCACCCCTCCACTTT
TRBV11-2	many	TRBD1	TRBJ2-7	16	CASSSLRQGTFYEQYF	TGTGCCAGCAGCTCCCTCCGACAGGGTACGTTCTACGAGCAGTACTTC
TRBV7-3	many	TRBD2	TRBJ2-3	16	CASSSGLAGVTDTQYF	TGTGCCAGCAGCTCCGGTCTAGCGGGAGTGACAGATACGCAGTATTTT
TRBV2	many	-	TRBJ2-5	11	CASGWGETQYF	TGTGCCAGCGGTTGGGGGGAGACCCAGTACTTC
TRBV5-1	-	TRBD2	TRBJ2-1	16	CASSLGLAGAYNEQFF	TGCGCCAGCAGCCTGGGACTAGCGGGGGCTTACAATGAGCAGTTCTTC
TRBV7-2	many	-	TRBJ2-4	14	CASSSSPAKNIQYF	TGTGCCAGCAGCTCTAGTCCGGCCAAAAACATTCAGTACTTC
TRBV6-1	many	-	TRBJ2-3	18	CASSWDRKSRGGKDTQYF	TGTGCCAGCAGTTGGGACAGAAAGAGTCGGGGGGGGAAAGATACGCAGTATTTT
TRBV5-1	many	-	TRBJ2-7	14	CASSLVGAGYEQYF	TGCGCCAGCAGCTTGGTCGGGGCGGGCTACGAGCAGTACTTC
TRBV12-3/TRBV12-4	many	-	TRBJ2-3	15	CASSGQLALTDTQYF	TGTGCCAGCAGTGGACAGTTGGCACTCACAGATACGCAGTATTTT
TRBV29-1	many	TRBD2	TRBJ2-2	18	CSVEDRAGAIIDTGELFF	TGCAGCGTTGAAGATAGAGCGGGAGCGATAATCGACACCGGGGAGCTGTTTTTT
TRBV4-2	many	-	TRBJ1-3	12	CASSQVGNTIYF	TGTGCCAGCAGCCAAGTTGGAAACACCATATATTTT
TRBV12-3/TRBV12-4	-	-	TRBJ2-7	12	CASSLVDSEQYF	TGTGCCAGCAGTTTAGTAGATTCCGAGCAGTACTTC
TRBV7-9	many	-	TRBJ2-5	16	CASSTSGKGPEETQYF	TGTGCCAGCAGCACGTCAGGGAAAGGGCCTGAAGAGACCCAGTACTTC
TRBV7-2	few	-	TRBJ2-7	14	CASPPPTTSYEQYF	TGTGCCAGCCCCCCTCCGACAACCTCCTACGAGCAGTACTTC
TRBV28	many	TRBD2	TRBJ2-7	15	CASSLRSGGAYEQYF	TGTGCCAGCAGTTTACGTAGCGGGGGGGCCTACGAGCAGTACTTC
TRBV20-1	many	TRBD1	TRBJ2-6	17	CSANPGQGYSGANVLTF	TGCAGTGCTAACCCGGGACAGGGATACTCTGGGGCCAACGTCCTGACTTTC
TRBV24-1	many	-	TRBJ1-1	14	CATSEIPLCTEAFF	TGTGCCACCAGTGAAATCCCTCTGTGTACTGAAGCTTTCTTT
TRBV20-1	-	TRBD2	TRBJ2-1	14	CSATGTSGVNEQFF	TGCAGTGCTACCGGGACTAGCGGGGTTAATGAGCAGTTCTTC
TRBV5-1	many	-	TRBJ1-1	13	CASSSLPNTEAFF	TGCGCCAGCAGCTCCCTACCAAACACTGAAGCTTTCTTT
TRBV6-5	many	TRBD1	TRBJ2-3	16	CASRPYGTGGTDTQYF	TGTGCCAGCAGACCATACGGGACAGGGGGCACAGATACGCAGTATTTT
TRBV7-3	many	-	TRBJ2-3	15	CASSLTGSLTDTQYF	TGTGCCAGCAGCTTAACCGGGAGTCTCACAGATACGCAGTATTTT
TRBV12-3/TRBV12-4	many	-	TRBJ2-5	12	CASSLVVETQYF	TGTGCCAGCAGTTTAGTTGTGGAGACCCAGTACTTC
TRBV11-2	many	TRBD1	TRBJ2-2	17	CASSPSRQGANTGELFF	TGTGCCAGCAGCCCCTCCCGACAGGGGGCGAACACCGGGGAGCTGTTTTTT
TRBV5-1	many	TRBD1	TRBJ2-3	14	CASSLDRVTDTQYF	TGCGCCAGCAGCCTGGACAGGGTCACAGATACGCAGTATTTT
TRBV5-1	-	-	TRBJ2-2	14	CASILEGPSGELFF	TGCGCCAGCATCTTGGAAGGGCCCTCCGGGGAGCTGTTTTTT
TRBV5-1	-	TRBD2	TRBJ2-1	16	CASSAFSGGAGNEQFF	TGCGCCAGCAGCGCCTTTAGCGGGGGGGCCGGGAATGAGCAGTTCTTC
TRBV20-1	many	TRBD2	TRBJ2-1	15	CSASGLAGKDNEQFF	TGCAGTGCTAGTGGACTAGCGGGGAAGGACAATGAGCAGTTCTTC
TRBV5-1	many	TRBD2	TRBJ2-3	16	CASSPASGRAGDTQYF	TGCGCCAGCAGCCCGGCCAGCGGGAGGGCGGGAGATACGCAGTATTTT
TRBV9	many	-	TRBJ1-2	12	CASSVAGGGYTF	TGTGCCAGCAGCGTAGCTGGTGGCGGCTACACCTTC
TRBV6-2/TRBV6-3	many	TRBD1	TRBJ2-7	14	CASSYGTGGYEQYF	TGTGCCAGCAGTTACGGGACAGGGGGTTACGAGCAGTACTTC
TRBV25-1	many	TRBD1	TRBJ1-1	14	CASREDRSNTEAFF	TGTGCCAGCAGGGAGGACAGGTCGAACACTGAAGCTTTCTTT
TRBV7-2	many	-	TRBJ2-7	15	CASSLSGGLSYEQYF	TGTGCCAGCAGCTTATCAGGCGGGCTCTCCTACGAGCAGTACTTC
TRBV20-1	many	-	TRBJ2-3	15	CSARAPTGSTDTQYF	TGCAGTGCTAGAGCCCCGACGGGTAGCACAGATACGCAGTATTTT
TRBV5-1	many	-	TRBJ2-1	12	CASSLVMNEQFF	TGCGCCAGCAGCTTGGTGATGAATGAGCAGTTCTTC
TRBV5-1	many	-	TRBJ1-1	14	CASRKQVGDTEAFF	TGCGCCAGCAGAAAACAGGTGGGGGACACTGAAGCTTTCTTT
TRBV6-5	many	TRBD1	TRBJ2-5	14	CARSRTGLGETQYF	TGTGCCAGAAGTCGGACAGGGTTGGGGGAGACCCAGTACTTC
TRBV20-1	many	TRBD2	TRBJ2-5	14	CSAPLAGARGTQYF	TGCAGTGCCCCCCTAGCGGGGGCTCGGGGGACCCAGTACTTC
TRBV10-1	-	-	TRBJ1-1	14	CASSVSTGNTEAFF	TGCGCCAGCAGTGTTTCGACGGGGAACACTGAAGCTTTCTTT
TRBV5-1	many	-	TRBJ2-3	13	CASSGQGSDTQYF	TGCGCCAGCAGCGGGCAGGGATCAGATACGCAGTATTTT
TRBV2	many	-	TRBJ2-7	13	CATQSQVAYEQYF	TGTGCCACCCAGTCCCAGGTCGCATACGAGCAGTACTTC
TRBV5-1	many	-	TRBJ2-3	15	CASSLDGGYTDTQYF	TGCGCCAGCAGCTTGGATGGGGGATACACAGATACGCAGTATTTT
TRBV5-1	many	-	TRBJ2-3	15	CASRPTDNEADTQYF	TGCGCCAGCAGGCCCACTGATAACGAGGCAGATACGCAGTATTTT
TRBV14	many	-	TRBJ1-3	15	CASSYRQNSGNTIYF	TGTGCCAGCAGCTATAGACAGAACTCTGGAAACACCATATATTTT
TRBV28	many	TRBD2	TRBJ2-7	19	CATAGRPGLAGGLSYEQYF	TGTGCCACGGCCGGCAGGCCGGGACTAGCGGGAGGCCTTTCCTACGAGCAGTACTTC
TRBV28	many	TRBD2	TRBJ2-3	18	CASRGTSGTLRGTDTQYF	TGTGCCAGCAGAGGGACTAGCGGGACACTCCGAGGGACAGATACGCAGTATTTT
TRBV7-8	many	-	TRBJ2-1	15	CASSLDQGAYNEQFF	TGTGCCAGCAGCTTAGACCAGGGAGCCTACAATGAGCAGTTCTTC
TRBV20-1	many	-	TRBJ2-1	15	CSARGRSGLYNEQFF	TGCAGTGCTAGAGGGCGGAGCGGGCTGTACAATGAGCAGTTCTTC
TRBV7-9	many	-	TRBJ1-3	15	CASSLARSSGNTIYF	TGTGCCAGCAGCTTAGCACGGTCCTCTGGAAACACCATATATTTT
TRBV7-2	many	TRBD1	TRBJ2-7	15	CASSWSTGAFYEQYF	TGTGCCAGCAGTTGGTCGACAGGGGCGTTCTACGAGCAGTACTTC
TRBV2	many	-	TRBJ1-1	13	CASSPEGGTEAFF	TGTGCCAGCAGTCCCGAAGGTGGCACTGAAGCTTTCTTT
TRBV7-3	many	TRBD2	TRBJ2-2	19	CASSFQTGTSGSMTGELFF	TGTGCCAGCAGCTTTCAAACCGGGACTAGCGGGAGTATGACCGGGGAGCTGTTTTTT
TRBV27	-	-	TRBJ2-5	15	CASSLSGGRGETQYF	TGTGCCAGCAGTTTATCGGGGGGTCGGGGGGAGACCCAGTACTTC